This TCR beta chain was identified during a study of neoadjuvant anti-PD-1 for oral cavity cancer. Most PBMC samples had roughly 0.5 ug input DNA in six replicates. The protocol was immunoSEQ multiplex PCR, while the TCRdb copy is restricted to in-frame clones and leaves out a portion. The table records roughly 14,000 clones, around 75% of them present only once. J lost 0 bases, V lost 5 bases, and 6 bases had no gene match. Looked up from germline, CDR1 is MNHEY and CDR2 is SVGAGI. This CDR3 is built from 15 residues. The chain combines TRBV6-5 with TRBJ2-7, with 8 bases aligning to TRBD2. The material was PBMCs, obtained before nivolumab (anti-PD-1) treatment. This sequence originates from a person aged 35-79 years with oral cavity squamous cell carcinoma. This chain's CDR3 is CASSLGGGSSYEQYF. CDR3 nucleotide sequence: TGTGCCAGCAGTCTGGGCGGGGGGAGCTCCTACGAGCAGTACTTC.